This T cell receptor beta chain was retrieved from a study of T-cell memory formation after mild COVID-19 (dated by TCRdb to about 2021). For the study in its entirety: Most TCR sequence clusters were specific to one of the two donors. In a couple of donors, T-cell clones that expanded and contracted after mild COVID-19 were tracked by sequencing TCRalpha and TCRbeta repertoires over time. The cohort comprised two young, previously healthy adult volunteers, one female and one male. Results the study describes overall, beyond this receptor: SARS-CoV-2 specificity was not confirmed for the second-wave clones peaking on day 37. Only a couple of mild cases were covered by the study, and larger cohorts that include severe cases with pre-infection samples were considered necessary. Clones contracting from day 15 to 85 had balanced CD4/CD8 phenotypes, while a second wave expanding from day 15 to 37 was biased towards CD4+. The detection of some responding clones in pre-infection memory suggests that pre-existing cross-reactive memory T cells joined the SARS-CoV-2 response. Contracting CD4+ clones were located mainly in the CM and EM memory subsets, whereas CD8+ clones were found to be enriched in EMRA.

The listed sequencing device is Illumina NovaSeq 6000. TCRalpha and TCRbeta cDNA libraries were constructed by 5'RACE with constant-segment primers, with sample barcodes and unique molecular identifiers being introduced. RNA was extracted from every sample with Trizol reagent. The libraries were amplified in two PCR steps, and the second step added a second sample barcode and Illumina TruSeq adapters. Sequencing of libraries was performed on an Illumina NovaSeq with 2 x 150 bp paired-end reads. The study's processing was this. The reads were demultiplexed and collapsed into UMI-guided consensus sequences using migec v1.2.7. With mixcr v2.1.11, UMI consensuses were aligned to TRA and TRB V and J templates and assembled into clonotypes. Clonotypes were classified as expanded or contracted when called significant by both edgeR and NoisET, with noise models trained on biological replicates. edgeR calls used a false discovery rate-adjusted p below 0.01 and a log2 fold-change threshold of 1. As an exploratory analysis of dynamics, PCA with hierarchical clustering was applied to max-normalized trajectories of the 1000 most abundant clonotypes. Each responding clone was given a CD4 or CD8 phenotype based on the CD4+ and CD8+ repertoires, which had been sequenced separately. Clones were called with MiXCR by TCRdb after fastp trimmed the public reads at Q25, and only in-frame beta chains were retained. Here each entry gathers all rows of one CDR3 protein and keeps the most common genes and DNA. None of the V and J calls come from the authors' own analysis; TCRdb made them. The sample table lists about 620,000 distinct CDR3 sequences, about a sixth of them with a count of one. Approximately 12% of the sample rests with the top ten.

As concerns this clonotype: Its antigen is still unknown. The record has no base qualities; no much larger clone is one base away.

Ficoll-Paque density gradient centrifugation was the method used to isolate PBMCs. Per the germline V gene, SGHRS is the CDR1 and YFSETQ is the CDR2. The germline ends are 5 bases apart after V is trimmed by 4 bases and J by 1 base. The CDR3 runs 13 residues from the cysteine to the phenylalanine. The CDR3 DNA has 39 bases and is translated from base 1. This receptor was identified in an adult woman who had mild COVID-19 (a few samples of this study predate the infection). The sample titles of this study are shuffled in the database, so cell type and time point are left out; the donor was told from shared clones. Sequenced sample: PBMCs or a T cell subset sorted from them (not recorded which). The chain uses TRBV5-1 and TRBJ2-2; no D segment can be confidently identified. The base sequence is TGCGCCAGCAGCGGTCGGAACACCGGGGAGCTGTTTTTT. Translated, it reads CASSGRNTGELFF.